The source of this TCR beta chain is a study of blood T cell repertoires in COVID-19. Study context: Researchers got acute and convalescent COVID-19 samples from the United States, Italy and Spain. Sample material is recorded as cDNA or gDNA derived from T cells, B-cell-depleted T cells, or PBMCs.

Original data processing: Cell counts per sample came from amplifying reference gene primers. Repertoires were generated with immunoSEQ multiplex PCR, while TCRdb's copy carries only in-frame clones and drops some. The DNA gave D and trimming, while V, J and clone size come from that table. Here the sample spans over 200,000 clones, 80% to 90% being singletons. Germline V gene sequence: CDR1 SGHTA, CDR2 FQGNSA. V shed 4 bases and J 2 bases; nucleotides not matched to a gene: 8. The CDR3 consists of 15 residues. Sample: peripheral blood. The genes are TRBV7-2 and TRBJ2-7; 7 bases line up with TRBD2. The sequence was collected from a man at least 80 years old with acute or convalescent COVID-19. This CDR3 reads CASSYFGGSTYEQYF. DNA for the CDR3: TGTGCCAGCAGCTACTTCGGGGGGTCCACCTACGAGCAGTACTTC.